These T cell receptor beta chains were read from a single sample in a study of T-cell memory formation after mild COVID-19. TCRdb used MiXCR to reprocess the 5' RACE reads, holding one entry per CDR3 protein. The sample records nearly 110,000 distinct CDR3 sequences, roughly 12% being singletons. Sequenced sample: PBMCs or a T cell subset sorted from them (not recorded which). These receptors came from an adult woman who had mild COVID-19 (a few samples of this study predate the infection). Cell type and time point are not known. Both conserved end residues are part of each CDR3. A D gene is named only where the DNA matches it firmly. Rows may omit the clone size; those that give it use once, few, many or a size class.

clone_size: .; d_call: .; j_call: TRBJ1-1; v_call: TRBV7-9; cdr3_aa: CASSLDTGSTEAFF; cdr3_nt: TGTGCCAGCAGCTTAGATACAGGCTCCACTGAAGCTTTCTTT
clone_size: .; d_call: .; j_call: TRBJ2-7; v_call: TRBV29-1; cdr3_aa: CSVGGGGYEQYF; cdr3_nt: TGCAGCGTTGGCGGAGGGGGCTACGAGCAGTACTTC
clone_size: .; d_call: .; j_call: TRBJ1-1; v_call: TRBV29-1; cdr3_aa: CSVSTGLFAEAFF; cdr3_nt: TGCAGCGTCTCGACAGGATTGTTCGCTGAAGCTTTCTTT
clone_size: .; d_call: .; j_call: TRBJ2-7; v_call: TRBV3-1; cdr3_aa: CASSQGKGRNEQYF; cdr3_nt: TGTGCCAGCAGCCAAGGTAAGGGTCGGAACGAGCAGTACTTC
clone_size: .; d_call: TRBD1; j_call: TRBJ2-3; v_call: TRBV12-3/TRBV12-4; cdr3_aa: CASSSPAAGGEVPDTQYF; cdr3_nt: TGTGCCAGCAGTTCCCCGGCTGCAGGGGGCGAAGTGCCGGATACGCAGTATTTT
clone_size: medium-sized; d_call: .; j_call: TRBJ2-5; v_call: TRBV7-9; cdr3_aa: CASRVQGFQTQYF; cdr3_nt: TGTGCCAGCAGGGTACAGGGCTTCCAGACCCAGTACTTC
clone_size: few; d_call: TRBD1; j_call: TRBJ2-1; v_call: TRBV19; cdr3_aa: CASSIEQGAYNEQFF; cdr3_nt: TGTGCCAGTAGTATAGAGCAGGGGGCCTACAATGAGCAGTTCTTC
clone_size: many; d_call: .; j_call: TRBJ2-2; v_call: TRBV7-9; cdr3_aa: CASSLSGSNTGELFF; cdr3_nt: TGTGCCAGCAGCTTATCAGGGTCGAACACCGGGGAGCTGTTTTTT
clone_size: .; d_call: TRBD1; j_call: TRBJ1-2; v_call: TRBV27; cdr3_aa: CASQERTGGLSGYGYTF; cdr3_nt: TGTGCCAGCCAGGAGCGGACAGGGGGCCTTTCGGGCTATGGCTACACCTTC
clone_size: .; d_call: .; j_call: TRBJ2-7; v_call: TRBV4-3; cdr3_aa: CASSQDSGRGAYEQYF; cdr3_nt: TGCGCCAGCAGCCAAGATTCAGGGAGAGGTGCGTACGAGCAGTACTTC
clone_size: few; d_call: TRBD2; j_call: TRBJ2-1; v_call: TRBV12-3/TRBV12-4; cdr3_aa: CASSFLPGLASNEQFF; cdr3_nt: TGTGCCAGCAGCTTCCTCCCGGGACTAGCAAGCAATGAGCAGTTCTTC
clone_size: .; d_call: .; j_call: TRBJ1-2; v_call: TRBV7-9; cdr3_aa: CASSLRASDSGYTF; cdr3_nt: TGTGCCAGCAGCCTGCGGGCGTCAGACTCCGGCTACACCTTC
clone_size: .; d_call: .; j_call: TRBJ2-3; v_call: TRBV7-8; cdr3_aa: CASKTSTDTQYF; cdr3_nt: TGTGCCAGCAAGACTAGCACAGATACGCAGTATTTT
clone_size: .; d_call: TRBD1; j_call: TRBJ1-6; v_call: TRBV7-2; cdr3_aa: CASSLGVQGTYNSPLHF; cdr3_nt: TGTGCCAGCAGCTTAGGGGTACAGGGGACCTATAATTCACCCCTCCACTTT
clone_size: .; d_call: .; j_call: TRBJ2-5; v_call: TRBV25-1; cdr3_aa: CASTHTRETQYF; cdr3_nt: TGTGCCAGCACTCACACTAGGGAGACCCAGTACTTC
clone_size: .; d_call: .; j_call: TRBJ2-1; v_call: TRBV4-1; cdr3_aa: CASSQGSEYNEQFF; cdr3_nt: TGCGCCAGCAGCCAAGGTAGCGAGTACAATGAGCAGTTCTTC
clone_size: few; d_call: .; j_call: TRBJ1-6; v_call: TRBV6-5; cdr3_aa: CASSYSSGPYNSPLHF; cdr3_nt: TGTGCCAGCAGTTACTCGAGCGGTCCCTATAATTCACCCCTCCACTTT
clone_size: few; d_call: .; j_call: TRBJ2-1; v_call: TRBV7-9; cdr3_aa: CASSSAVYEQFF; cdr3_nt: TGTGCCAGCAGTTCGGCGGTATATGAGCAGTTCTTC
clone_size: .; d_call: TRBD1; j_call: TRBJ2-3; v_call: TRBV5-6; cdr3_aa: CASSLAQGEGTVTDTQYF; cdr3_nt: TGTGCCAGCAGCTTGGCCCAGGGGGAAGGGACAGTCACAGATACGCAGTATTTT
clone_size: .; d_call: .; j_call: TRBJ2-3; v_call: TRBV20-1; cdr3_aa: CSARDRVVTDTQYF; cdr3_nt: TGCAGTGCTAGAGACAGGGTTGTTACAGATACGCAGTATTTT
clone_size: .; d_call: TRBD2; j_call: TRBJ2-1; v_call: TRBV7-6; cdr3_aa: CASSTSLAGGKYNEQFF; cdr3_nt: TGTGCCAGCAGCACCTCTTTAGCGGGGGGCAAATACAATGAGCAGTTCTTC
clone_size: .; d_call: .; j_call: TRBJ2-1; v_call: TRBV4-1; cdr3_aa: CASSQPGPPYNEQFF; cdr3_nt: TGCGCCAGCAGCCAGCCGGGACCCCCCTACAATGAGCAGTTCTTC
clone_size: .; d_call: .; j_call: TRBJ2-1; v_call: TRBV20-1; cdr3_aa: CSARVPSGIDEQFF; cdr3_nt: TGCAGTGCTAGAGTTCCGTCAGGGATCGATGAGCAGTTCTTC
clone_size: .; d_call: .; j_call: TRBJ1-1; v_call: TRBV24-1; cdr3_aa: CATSDLTLGNTEAFF; cdr3_nt: TGTGCCACCAGTGATTTGACTCTGGGGAACACTGAAGCTTTCTTT
clone_size: few; d_call: .; j_call: TRBJ2-2; v_call: TRBV5-6; cdr3_aa: CASSSQGNTGELFF; cdr3_nt: TGTGCCAGCAGCTCTCAGGGGAACACCGGGGAGCTGTTTTTT
clone_size: few; d_call: TRBD2; j_call: TRBJ2-7; v_call: TRBV4-1; cdr3_aa: CASSQDVLADIRKGYEQYF; cdr3_nt: TGCGCCAGCAGCCAAGATGTGCTAGCGGATATCCGGAAAGGATACGAGCAGTACTTC
clone_size: few; d_call: TRBD1; j_call: TRBJ2-7; v_call: TRBV10-2; cdr3_aa: CASERDRGSYEQYF; cdr3_nt: TGCGCCAGCGAACGGGACAGGGGGTCCTACGAGCAGTACTTC
clone_size: few; d_call: .; j_call: TRBJ2-7; v_call: TRBV12-5; cdr3_aa: CASGLGQGVVEQYF; cdr3_nt: TGTGCTAGTGGTTTGGGCCAGGGAGTTGTCGAGCAGTACTTC
clone_size: .; d_call: TRBD2; j_call: TRBJ2-2; v_call: TRBV19; cdr3_aa: CASSIDSGRYTGELFF; cdr3_nt: TGTGCCAGTAGTATAGATAGCGGGAGATACACCGGGGAGCTGTTTTTT
clone_size: .; d_call: .; j_call: TRBJ2-7; v_call: TRBV2; cdr3_aa: CASSQTDTYEQYF; cdr3_nt: TGTGCCAGCAGCCAGACGGATACCTACGAGCAGTACTTC